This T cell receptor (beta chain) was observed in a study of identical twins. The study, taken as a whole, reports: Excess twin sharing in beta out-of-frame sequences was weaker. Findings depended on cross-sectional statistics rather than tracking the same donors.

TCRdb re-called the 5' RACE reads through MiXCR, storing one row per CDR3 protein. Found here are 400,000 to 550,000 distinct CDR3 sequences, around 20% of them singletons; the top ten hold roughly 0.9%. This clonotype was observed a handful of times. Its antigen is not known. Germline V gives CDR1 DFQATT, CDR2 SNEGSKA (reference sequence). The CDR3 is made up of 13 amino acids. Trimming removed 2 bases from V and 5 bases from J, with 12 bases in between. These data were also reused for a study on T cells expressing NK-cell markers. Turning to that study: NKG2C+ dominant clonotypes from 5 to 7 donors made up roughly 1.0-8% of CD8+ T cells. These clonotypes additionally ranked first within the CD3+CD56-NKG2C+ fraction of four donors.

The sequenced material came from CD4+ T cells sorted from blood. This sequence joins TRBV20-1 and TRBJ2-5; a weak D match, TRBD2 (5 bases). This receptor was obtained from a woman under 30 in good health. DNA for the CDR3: TGCAGTGCTAGAAGCGGCCCCCGGGAGACCCAGTACTTC. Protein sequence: CSARSGPRETQYF.